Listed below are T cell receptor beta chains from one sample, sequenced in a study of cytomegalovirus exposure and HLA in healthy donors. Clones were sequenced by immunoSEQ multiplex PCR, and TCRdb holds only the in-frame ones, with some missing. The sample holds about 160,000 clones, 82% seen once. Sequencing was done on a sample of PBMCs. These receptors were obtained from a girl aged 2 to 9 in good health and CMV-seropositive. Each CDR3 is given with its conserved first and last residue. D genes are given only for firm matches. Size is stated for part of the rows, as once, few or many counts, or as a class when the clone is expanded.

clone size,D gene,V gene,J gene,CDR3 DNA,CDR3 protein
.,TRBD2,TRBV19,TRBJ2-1,TGTGCCAGTAGTATAGATGGCGGGAGGGGGAATGAGCAGTTCTTC,CASSIDGGRGNEQFF
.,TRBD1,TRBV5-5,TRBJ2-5,TGTGCCAGCAGCTTGGGGGACAGTGACGAGACCCAGTACTTC,CASSLGDSDETQYF
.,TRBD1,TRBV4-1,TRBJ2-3,TGCGCCAGCAGCCAACAGGAACAGGGGGCCGTAGATACGCAGTATTTT,CASSQQEQGAVDTQYF
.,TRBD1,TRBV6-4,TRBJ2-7,TGTGCCAGCAGTCCCGGGACAGGGAGCGACGAGCAGTACTTC,CASSPGTGSDEQYF
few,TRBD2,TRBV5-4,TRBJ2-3,TGTGCCAGCAGCCCTCGGCTAGCGGGAAGCACAGATACGCAGTATTTT,CASSPRLAGSTDTQYF
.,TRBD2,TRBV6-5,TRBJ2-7,TGTGCCAGCAGTTTGACTAGCGGGACCGAGCAGTACTTC,CASSLTSGTEQYF
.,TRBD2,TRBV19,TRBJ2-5,TGTGCCAGTAGTAGGCTAGCGGGGGCTCAAGAGACCCAGTACTTC,CASSRLAGAQETQYF
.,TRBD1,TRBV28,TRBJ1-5,TGTGCCAGCAGTTTGGGGACAGGGACCTTTAAGCCCCAGCATTTT,CASSLGTGTFKPQHF
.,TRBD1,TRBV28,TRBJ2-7,TGTGCCAGCAGTTTAGGAGGGACAGGGGGATACGAGCAGTACTTC,CASSLGGTGGYEQYF
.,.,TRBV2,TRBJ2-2,TGTGCCAGCTATGGGGGTGGGGGGTTGTACACCGGGGAGCTGTTTTTT,CASYGGGGLYTGELFF
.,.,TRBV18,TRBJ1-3,TGTGCCAGCTCACCTTTATACCAGATCTCTGGAAACACCATATATTTT,CASSPLYQISGNTIYF
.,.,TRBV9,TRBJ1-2,TGTGCCAGCAGCGGCACAGGCCTTACTAACTATGGCTACACCTTC,CASSGTGLTNYGYTF
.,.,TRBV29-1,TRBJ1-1,TGCAGCGTCCGCCGGGGGGACATGAACACTGAAGCTTTCTTT,CSVRRGDMNTEAFF
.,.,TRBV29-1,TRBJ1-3,TGCAGCGTTGAAGATACAGACTCTGGAAACACCATATATTTT,CSVEDTDSGNTIYF
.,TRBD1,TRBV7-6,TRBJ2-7,TGTGCCAGCAGCCCGTGGACAGGCTACGAGCAGTACTTC,CASSPWTGYEQYF
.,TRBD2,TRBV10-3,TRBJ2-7,TGTGCCATCAGTGATTACAGGGTGGGGACTAGCGGGGGAGCCTACGAGCAGTACTTC,CAISDYRVGTSGGAYEQYF
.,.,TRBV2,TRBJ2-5,TGTGCCAGCAGTGTTGATCACAGGGAGACCCAGTACTTC,CASSVDHRETQYF
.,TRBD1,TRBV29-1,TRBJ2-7,TGCAGCGTTCAGACAGGGGATTCCTACGAGCAGTACTTC,CSVQTGDSYEQYF
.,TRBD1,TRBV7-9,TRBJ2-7,TGTGCCAGCAGGGACGGACAGGGGAGCCCCTACGAGCAGTACTTC,CASRDGQGSPYEQYF
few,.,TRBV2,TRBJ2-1,TGTGCCAGCAGTGGCCAGGGGGGATACAATGAGCAGTTCTTC,CASSGQGGYNEQFF
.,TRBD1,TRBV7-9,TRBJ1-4,TGTGCCAGCAGCTCGGGACAGCCAAACCCCACTAATGAAAAACTGTTTTTT,CASSSGQPNPTNEKLFF
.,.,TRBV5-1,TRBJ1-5,TGCGCCAGCAGCTGGGGGCCAGATCAGCCCCAGCATTTT,CASSWGPDQPQHF
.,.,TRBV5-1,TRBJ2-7,TGCGCCAGCAGCTTCGACAGTACCTCCTACGAGCAGTACTTC,CASSFDSTSYEQYF
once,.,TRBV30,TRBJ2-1,TGTGCCTGGAGTGTGTATGGGAGGAATGAGCAGTTCTTC,CAWSVYGRNEQFF
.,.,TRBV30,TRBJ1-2,TGTGCCTGGAACGCAGGGACTTCTGGCTACACCTTC,CAWNAGTSGYTF
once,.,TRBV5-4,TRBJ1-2,TGTGCCAGCAGCTTGGTGTCAGCTAACTATGGCTACACCTTC,CASSLVSANYGYTF